Below, 14 T cell receptor beta chains from the same sample are listed, as sequenced in a study of T cell repertoires in cytomegalovirus infection. Each CDR3 protein is one row after TCRdb ran MiXCR on the reads. The sample consists of approximately 250,000 distinct CDR3 sequences, over 8% of them appearing once. Specimen: PBMCs. The source of these receptors is a human donor in good health (CMV status not recorded). Some clones in this sample may be carry-over from other donors' samples.

This clonotype was counted at least ten times. V is TRBV7-2 and J is TRBJ1-6; D unresolved. The CDR3 has 12 residues. Trimming took 5 bases from V and 7 from J, leaving 6 bases between them. Germline V gives CDR1 SGHTA, CDR2 FQGNSA. CDR3: CASSHGNSPLHF. DNA for the CDR3: TGTGCCAGCAGCCACGGAAATTCACCCCTCCACTTT.

This clonotype was found many times. This chain connects TRBV5-1 to TRBJ2-7; 12 bases are a match to TRBD1. This CDR3 has 16 residues. CDR1 is SGHRS, CDR2 YFSETQ, per germline. The junction had 5 bases not matched to a gene; V was cut back by 0 bases and J by 4 bases. The CDR3 DNA is TGCGCCAGCAGCTTGGGCCCGGGACAGGGGGCTTACGAGCAGTACTTC. It yields the protein CASSLGPGQGAYEQYF.

This clonotype was seen many times. V gene TRBV7-2 combines with J gene TRBJ1-5, with D tentatively TRBD1 (5 bases). The CDR3 sequence is 16 residues long. The V gene's germline CDR1 is SGHTA and CDR2 FQGNSA. V was trimmed by 1 base and J by 3 bases, leaving 13 bases between them. This CDR3 is CASSLGGGIANQPQHF. The CDR3 DNA follows: TGTGCCAGCAGCTTAGGGGGGGGTATTGCCAATCAGCCCCAGCATTTT.

This clonotype appeared a few times. The rearrangement uses TRBV19 and TRBJ2-4; 8 nucleotides line up with TRBD2. V lost 0 bases, J lost 0 bases, and 4 bases stayed unmatched. The CDR3 has 17 amino acids. In germline, CDR1 is LNHDA, CDR2 SQIVND (reference sequence). This chain's CDR3 is CASSIDRGGLAKNIQYF. CDR3 sequence (DNA): TGTGCCAGTAGTATAGATCGCGGGGGGCTAGCCAAAAACATTCAGTACTTC.

This clonotype was seen a few times. The chain employs TRBV5-4 and TRBJ1-4, with 9 bases fitting TRBD1. This CDR3 contains 14 residues. Trimming cost V 4 bases and J 8 bases; bases outside gene matches: 6. The V gene's germline CDR1 is SGHNT and CDR2 YYREEE (reference sequence). CDR3 loop: CASSKGQGIEKLFF. The CDR3 DNA follows: TGTGCCAGCAGCAAGGGACAGGGAATCGAAAAACTGTTTTTT.

This clonotype turned up a few times. The rearrangement joins TRBV28 to TRBJ2-7; D uncertain. Looked up from germline, CDR1 is MDHEN and CDR2 is SYDVKM. The CDR3 is made up of 16 amino acids. V was cut by 0 bases and J by 1 base, with 13 bases left in between. In DNA form, the CDR3 reads TGTGCCAGCAGTTTATGGCGTGGAAGTGGGTCCTACGAGCAGTACTTC. This codes for CASSLWRGSGSYEQYF.

This clonotype showed up many times. The CDR3: CASSPDGTRAYEQYF. CDR3 bases: TGTGCCAGCAGCCCAGACGGGACACGAGCCTACGAGCAGTACTTC. The chain has TRBV7-2 and TRBJ2-7; maybe TRBD1 (6 bases). Trimming left V 5 bases short and J 2 bases short, with 16 bases between. Germline CDR1 is SGHTA and CDR2 is FQGNSA. The CDR3 is 15 residues long.

This clonotype has a count of ten or more. This chain links TRBV7-2 with TRBJ2-7; 11 bases line up with TRBD1. This CDR3 is built from 15 residues. V was pared by 0 bases and J by 4 bases, with 2 bases of the junction left unmatched. CDR1 and CDR2 (germline): SGHTA, FQGNSA. DNA of the CDR3: TGTGCCAGCAGCTTAGCTGGACAGGGGGCATACGAGCAGTACTTC. Its protein is CASSLAGQGAYEQYF.

Comment on this clonotype: A much larger clone is a single base away; this may be a read error. The J gene is TRBJ2-2, the V gene TRBV7-9; D tentatively fits TRBD1 or TRBD2 (5 bases each). The V gene lost 7 bases and the J gene lost 7 bases, with 19 bases spanning the gap. In germline, CDR1 is SEHNR, CDR2 FQNEAQ (reference sequence). The CDR3 consists of 15 residues. The CDR3 DNA follows: TGTGCCAGCATAGCCCGGGACCTGGGGATCGGGGAGCTGTTTTTT. Encoded protein: CASIARDLGIGELFF.

This clonotype was seen at least ten times. The rearrangement links TRBV20-1 to TRBJ2-5, with a possible D match to TRBD2 (6 bases). Between the trimmed V and J ends, which lost 0 bases and 2 bases, there was a span of 16 bases. CDR3 length: 16 amino acids. Germline CDR1 and CDR2: DFQATT and SNEGSKA (reference sequence). The CDR3 loop is CSARDPTGGPQETQYF. The CDR3 DNA is TGCAGTGCTAGAGACCCCACCGGAGGGCCACAAGAGACCCAGTACTTC.

This clonotype was seen only a few times. V gene TRBV7-9 combines with J gene TRBJ1-2; TRBD1 agrees at 8 bases. Germline V gene lookup returns CDR1 SEHNR and CDR2 FQNEAQ (reference sequence). This CDR3 comprises 15 residues. Germline trimming cut 5 bases from V and 1 base from J; bases unmatched to any gene: 6. The CDR3 protein is CASSLRTGLNYGYTF. The CDR3 DNA sequence: TGTGCCAGCAGCCTGAGGACAGGGCTTAACTATGGCTACACCTTC.

This clonotype occurred many times. V usage is TRBV20-1 and J usage is TRBJ1-6, with D perhaps TRBD1 (5 bases). Germline-derived CDR1 and CDR2 are DFQATT and SNEGSKA (reference sequence). The ends were cut back, 0 bases at V and 9 bases at J, with 18 bases in the middle. This CDR3 contains 16 residues. CDR3 protein: CSARDDSIGASSPLHF. CDR3 bases: TGCAGTGCTAGAGATGATTCGATCGGGGCCAGTTCACCCCTCCACTTT.

The chain's CDR3 is CASSLAAGGGTGELFF. In DNA form, the CDR3 reads TGTGCCAGCAGCCTAGCGGCGGGAGGGGGGACCGGGGAGCTGTTTTTT. The chain is built from TRBV12-3 or TRBV12-4 and TRBJ2-2; 9 bases agree with TRBD2. The CDR3 has 16 amino acids. The V gene end was trimmed by 6 bases and the J gene end by 5 bases; junction bases not matched to a gene: 10.

The V and J genes are TRBV28 and TRBJ1-2, with unresolved D. The CDR3 runs to 11 residues. In germline, CDR1 is MDHEN, CDR2 SYDVKM. V lost 3 bases to trimming and J lost 8 bases, with 7 bases between them. As DNA, the CDR3 is TGTGCCAGCAGTTTCGTCGGGGGCTACACCTTC. It specifies CASSFVGGYTF.